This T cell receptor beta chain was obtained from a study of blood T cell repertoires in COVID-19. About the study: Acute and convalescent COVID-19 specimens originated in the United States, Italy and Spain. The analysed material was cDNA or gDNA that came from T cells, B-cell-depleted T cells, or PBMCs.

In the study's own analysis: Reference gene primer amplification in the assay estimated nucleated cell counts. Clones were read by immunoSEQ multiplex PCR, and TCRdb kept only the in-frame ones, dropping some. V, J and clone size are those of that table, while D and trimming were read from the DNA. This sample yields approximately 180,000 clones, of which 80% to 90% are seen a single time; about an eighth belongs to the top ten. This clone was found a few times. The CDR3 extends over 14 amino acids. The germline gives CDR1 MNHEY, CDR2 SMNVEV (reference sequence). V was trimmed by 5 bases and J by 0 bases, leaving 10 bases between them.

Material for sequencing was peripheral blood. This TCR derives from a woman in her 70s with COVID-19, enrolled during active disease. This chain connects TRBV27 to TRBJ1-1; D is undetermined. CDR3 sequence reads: CASSPILLNTEAFF. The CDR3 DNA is TGTGCCAGCAGTCCTATCTTATTGAACACTGAAGCTTTCTTT.